These 28 T cell receptor beta chains share one sample of origin, sequenced in a study of CDR3 diversity in severe acne. TCRdb reanalysed the PCR reads using MiXCR and keeps one entry per CDR3 protein. The repertoire has about 84,000 distinct CDR3 sequences, 45% to 60% of them found once; the top ten carry roughly an eighth. The sequencing input was blood. The receptor set was obtained from a male donor in good health, without acne.

In its sample, this clonotype was seen many times. This CDR3 is CASSPLQGHYGYTF. CDR3 sequence (DNA): TGTGCCAGCAGCCCTTTGCAGGGACACTATGGCTACACCTTC. V usage is TRBV6-5 and J usage is TRBJ1-2; TRBD1 might be the D (5 bases). V lost 6 bases and J 3 bases, leaving 14 bases between the germline ends. Germline-derived CDR1 and CDR2 are MNHEY and SVGAGI. The CDR3 has 14 residues.

The chain joins TRBV20-1 to TRBJ2-1; 10 bases agree with TRBD2. The CDR3 sequence is 14 residues long. Trimming took 3 bases from V and 6 from J; bases not matched to a gene: 5. CDR1 DFQATT and CDR2 SNEGSKA come from the germline V gene (reference sequence). The CDR3, as DNA: TGCAGTGCTAGTTTACCTAGCGGGAGCAATGAGCAGTTCTTC. Translating it yields CSASLPSGSNEQFF.

The chain joins TRBV27 to TRBJ2-1; 7 nucleotides line up with TRBD2. There are 14 residues in the CDR3. Germline lookup yields CDR1 MNHEY and CDR2 SMNVEV (reference sequence). With 8 bases clipped from V and 0 bases from J, the junction kept 4 bases outside the gene matches. CDR3 nucleotides: TGTGCCAGCGGAGGGGAGGGCTCCTACAATGAGCAGTTCTTC. Translation gives CASGGEGSYNEQFF.

J is TRBJ2-2 and V is TRBV20-1, with D tentatively TRBD1 (5 bases). CDR1 DFQATT and CDR2 SNEGSKA come from the germline V gene (reference sequence). The length of the CDR3 is 16 residues. Trimming pared 2 bases from V and 4 bases from J, leaving 17 bases between. CDR3 loop: CSARPDSSRRTGELFF. The CDR3, as DNA: TGCAGTGCTAGACCAGACAGCTCAAGGCGCACCGGGGAGCTGTTTTTT.

In regard to this clonotype: No DNA is shown, since the ends of the CDR3 on it are uncertain; the CDR3 is the one TCRdb lists. The J gene is TRBJ1-2, the V gene TRBV6-5; the DNA was not used to check the table's D call, TRBD1. The CDR3 region is 18 residues in length, termini included. CDR1 is MNHEY, CDR2 SVGAGI, per germline. The CDR3 sequence is CASSYKTGVTEAFFGYTF.

There are many counts of this clonotype. This chain links TRBV7-9 with TRBJ2-5; no definite D call. V was clipped by 5 bases and J by 5 bases, with 15 bases between them. There are 14 residues in the CDR3. In germline, CDR1 is SEHNR, CDR2 FQNEAQ (reference sequence). The CDR3 sequence is CASSPFRQSETQYF. CDR3 bases: TGTGCCAGCAGCCCCTTTCGGCAGAGCGAGACCCAGTACTTC.

This clonotype was detected ten times or more. The chain carries TRBV13 and TRBJ2-3; D possibly uses TRBD1 or TRBD2 (7 bases each). The CDR3 contains 15 residues. Trimming shortened V by 2 bases and J by 5 bases, and 14 bases separated the two germline ends. Germline assignment: CDR1 PRHDT and CDR2 FYEKMQ (reference sequence). CDR3 sequence (DNA): TGTGCCAGCAGCTTATCGGGCAGGGGGGGAGATACGCAGTATTTT. It yields the protein CASSLSGRGGDTQYF.

A few counts support this clonotype. Possible read error: a much larger clone is one base away. This chain joins TRBV12-3 or TRBV12-4 and TRBJ1-4, with D possibly matching TRBD1 (5 bases). The CDR3 loop spans 14 amino acids. In DNA, the CDR3 is TGTGCCAGCATCTTAGGGGAGGGTAATGAAGAACTGTTTTTT. Amino acids: CASILGEGNEELFF.

Ten or more counts support this clonotype. The chain has TRBV4-2 and TRBJ2-7; D not resolved. In germline, CDR1 is LGHNA, CDR2 YNFKEQ. Trimming shortened V by 4 bases and J by 3 bases, and 10 bases separated the two germline ends. The CDR3 has 13 residues. The CDR3 DNA follows: TGTGCCAGCAGCCGAAACCCAAGCTACGAGCAGTACTTC. Translating it yields CASSRNPSYEQYF.

The gene calls are TRBV28 and TRBJ2-7; no reliable D call. Looked up from germline, CDR1 is MDHEN and CDR2 is SYDVKM. The CDR3 length is 12 residues. Trimming shortened V by 10 bases and J by 2 bases, and 12 bases separated the two germline ends. CDR3 protein: CATLSSTYEQYF. The DNA for the CDR3 is TGTGCCACCCTTAGCAGTACCTACGAGCAGTACTTC.

This rearrangement joins TRBV9 to TRBJ1-2; D not resolved. Germline assignment: CDR1 SGDLS and CDR2 YYNGEE. The CDR3 loop spans 10 amino acids. Trimming removed 5 bases from V and 8 bases from J, with 7 bases in between. CDR3 bases: TGTGCCAGCAGAGGAGGGGGCTACACCTTC. Translated, it gives CASRGGGYTF.

This clonotype was observed a single time. This chain joins TRBV10-3 and TRBJ2-7, with 11 bases lining up with TRBD2. CDR3 length: 15 residues. From germline, CDR1 is ENHRY and CDR2 SYGVKD. V shed 2 bases and J 4 bases; nucleotides not matched to a gene: 4. Here the CDR3 reads CAISETSGRGYEQYF. As DNA, the CDR3 is TGTGCCATCAGTGAGACTAGCGGGAGAGGGTACGAGCAGTACTTC.

This clonotype was recorded at least ten times. The V gene is TRBV2, the J gene TRBJ2-1; 8 bases match TRBD2. Germline V gene lookup returns CDR1 SNHLY and CDR2 FYNNEI. CDR3 length: 14 amino acids. The J segment lost 3 bases and the V segment lost 6 bases, leaving 4 bases of the junction unmatched. Here the CDR3 reads CASRESGGYNEQFF. The CDR3 DNA is TGTGCCAGCAGGGAAAGCGGGGGCTACAATGAGCAGTTCTTC.

In its sample, this clonotype was seen once. The rearrangement joins TRBV10-1 to TRBJ2-1; 11 bases map to TRBD2. Germline CDR1 WNHNN, CDR2 SYGVQD (reference sequence). V lost 2 bases and J lost 7; bases outside the gene matches: 7. CDR3 length equals 16 residues. CDR3 sequence (DNA): TGCGCCAGCAGTGAGGTCCTAGCGGGGGGTATGAATGAGCAGTTCTTC. As protein: CASSEVLAGGMNEQFF.

The CDR3 spells CASSLGQGAYSGANVLTF. The CDR3 nucleotides read TGTGCCAGCAGCTTAGGACAGGGGGCATACTCTGGGGCCAACGTCCTGACTTTC. V is TRBV13 and J is TRBJ2-6; 9 bases are shared with TRBD1. Losses at the gene ends were 0 bases for V and 0 bases for J; bases not matched to a gene: 3. The length of the CDR3 is 18 residues. Germline V lookup: CDR1 PRHDT, CDR2 FYEKMQ (reference sequence).

This clonotype was counted many times. The chain employs TRBV7-2 and TRBJ1-1, with no clear D. The V gene's germline CDR1 is SGHTA and CDR2 FQGNSA. The CDR3 totals 14 residues. Trimming took 4 bases from V and 3 from J, leaving 12 bases between them. DNA for the CDR3: TGTGCCAGCAGCTCCCCCGGACCCTACACTGAAGCTTTCTTT. It codes for CASSSPGPYTEAFF.

The chain couples TRBV20-1 to TRBJ2-7; unclear D gene. Per germline, CDR1 DFQATT and CDR2 SNEGSKA (reference sequence). The ends were cut back, 0 bases at V and 4 bases at J, with 7 bases in the middle. The CDR3 has 12 amino acids. CDR3 residues: CSARENNYEQYF. CDR3 sequence (DNA): TGCAGTGCTAGAGAAAATAATTACGAGCAGTACTTC.

Note on this clonotype: One junction end does not reproduce the germline sequence, and a read error may be involved. V gene TRBV25-1 combines with J gene TRBJ1-2, with 8 positions matching TRBD1. In germline, CDR1 is MGHDK, CDR2 SYGVNS. The CDR3 has 15 residues. CDR3 sequence (DNA): TGCGCCAGCAGCCCGACAGGGGAGGACTTGGGTGGCTACACCTTC. Translating gives CASSPTGEDLGGYTF.

J is TRBJ2-5 and V is TRBV6-6; 8 bases map to TRBD2. Unmatched junction bases numbered 14, after V lost 6 bases and J lost 5 bases. The CDR3 sequence is 16 residues long. Looked up from germline, CDR1 is MNHNY and CDR2 is SVGAGI (reference sequence). In DNA form, the CDR3 reads TGTGCCAGCAGCCAACCGGGGGGGGGGGTCCTGGAGACCCAGTACTTC. This gives the protein CASSQPGGGVLETQYF.

This clonotype has at least ten counts. V usage is TRBV5-5 and J usage is TRBJ1-1, with D perhaps TRBD1 (6 bases). The CDR3 sequence is 14 residues long. Per the germline V gene, CDR1 is SGHKS and CDR2 is YYEKEE (reference sequence). The V gene lost 2 bases and the J gene lost 1 base, with 9 bases spanning the gap. CDR3 bases: TGTGCCAGCAGCTTAGCGACAGGGAACACTGAAGCTTTCTTT. Its protein product is CASSLATGNTEAFF.

The chain couples TRBV2 to TRBJ2-7; 11 nucleotides align to TRBD2. The CDR3 covers 17 residues. Looked up from germline, CDR1 is SNHLY and CDR2 is FYNNEI. V shed 6 bases and J 6 bases; nucleotides not matched to a gene: 16. The CDR3 region has the DNA TGTGCCAGCAGCCAGGGACTAGCGGATGATCCACGATCCGAGCAGTACTTC. This sequence encodes CASSQGLADDPRSEQYF.

In DNA, the CDR3 is TGCAGCGTTGGGACTAGCGGGAGTCCCGAGCAGTACTTC. It specifies CSVGTSGSPEQYF. The rearrangement uses TRBV29-1 and TRBJ2-7, with 13 bases fitting TRBD2. V gave up 4 bases and J gave up 6 bases; unmatched junction bases: 3. The CDR3 length is 13 residues. Germline CDR1 SQVTM, CDR2 ANQGSEA.

The chain combines TRBV11-2 with TRBJ2-5, with TRBD2 identical over 7 bases. The CDR3 runs 17 residues. Germline V CDR1 and CDR2: SGHAT, FQNNGV. Trimming cost V 0 bases and J 5 bases; bases outside gene matches: 12. The DNA for the CDR3 is TGTGCCAGCAGCTTAGAAGGGACTACCTACTACAATGAGACCCAGTACTTC. Protein: CASSLEGTTYYNETQYF.

The table lists this clonotype with a few counts. The chain is built from TRBV5-4 and TRBJ2-7, with TRBD2 matching over 8 bases. There are 15 residues in the CDR3. J was trimmed by 7 bases and V by 1 base; bases with no gene match: 10. CDR1 SGHNT and CDR2 YYREEE come from the germline V gene (reference sequence). CDR3 residues: CASSLIGRASGEQYF. CDR3 bases: TGTGCCAGCAGCTTGATCGGGAGGGCCTCGGGGGAGCAGTACTTC. The variable domain in full, with the rest retrieved from reference TRBV5-4 and TRBJ2-7, is ETGVTQSPTHLIKTRGQQVTLRCSSQSGHNTVSWYQQALGQGPQFIFQYYREEENGRGNFPPRFSGLQFPNYSSELNVNALELDDSALYLCASSLIGRASGEQYFGPGTRLTVT.

The gene calls are TRBV9 and TRBJ2-2; D is undetermined. CDR1 and CDR2 from the germline V gene are SGDLS and YYNGEE. The CDR3 sequence is 13 residues long. Trimming removed 0 bases at V and 7 bases at J, with 7 bases between. DNA of the CDR3: TGTGCCAGCAGCGTAGAGGGCGTCGGGGAGCTGTTTTTT. Translating it yields CASSVEGVGELFF.

This clonotype was seen repeatedly, ten times or more. The chain uses TRBV30 and TRBJ1-2; TRBD1 matches at 8 bases. CDR1 and CDR2 from the germline V gene are GTSNPN and SVGIG (reference sequence). The CDR3 extends over 14 amino acids. Trimming at V came to 4 bases and at J to 4 bases, leaving 8 bases not matched to a gene. The CDR3 sequence is CAWIRTGLIYGYTF. CDR3 bases: TGTGCCTGGATTCGGACAGGGCTGATCTATGGCTACACCTTC.

This clonotype was found a few times. The CDR3 is CASSLAGHTGELFF. The CDR3 bases are TGTGCCAGCAGCTTGGCAGGCCACACCGGGGAGCTGTTTTTT. The rearrangement links TRBV7-8 to TRBJ2-2; D is unclear. V lost 3 bases and J lost 3, with 8 bases in between. CDR1 is SGHVS, CDR2 FQNEAQ, per germline. The CDR3 loop spans 14 amino acids.

The chain couples TRBV28 to TRBJ1-5; D remains unclear. The V end was cut by 6 bases, the J end by 2 bases, with 11 bases between. This CDR3 is 14 amino acids long. Per germline, CDR1 MDHEN and CDR2 SYDVKM. The CDR3: CASSPSIGNQPQHF. CDR3 nucleotide sequence: TGTGCCAGCAGCCCGAGCATAGGCAATCAGCCCCAGCATTTT. The entire variable domain, with the rest obtained from reference TRBV28 and TRBJ1-5, is as follows: DVKVTQSSRYLVKRTGEKVFLECVQDMDHENMFWYRQDPGLGLRLIYFSYDVKMKEKGDIPEGYSVSREKKERFSLILESASTNQTSMYLCASSPSIGNQPQHFGDGTRLSIL.